This T cell receptor beta chain was found in a study of blood T cell repertoires in COVID-19. The method was immunoSEQ multiplex PCR; TCRdb's version includes in-frame clones alone and lacks a portion of them. The sample includes approximately 450,000 clones, 70% to 90% of them seen just once. Across 24 US areas, participants ranged in age from roughly 18 to 95 years. Cohort placement rested on clinical history that participants reported themselves. Trimming shortened V by 10 bases and J by 0 bases, and 9 bases separated the two germline ends. Germline V gene lookup returns CDR1 ENHRY and CDR2 SYGVKD. The CDR3 is 12 amino acids.

The genes are TRBV10-3 and TRBJ1-1, with D possibly matching TRBD1 (5 bases). The source material was PBMCs or T cells enriched from blood (not recorded which). The source of this sequence is a woman aged 18-35 years with acute COVID-19. The CDR3 is CATRGLNTEAFF. In DNA, the CDR3 is TGTGCCACAAGGGGCTTGAACACTGAAGCTTTCTTT.